Below, one T cell receptor beta chain is given with its context. The data are from a study of long-term antiretroviral therapy in people with HIV. Germline CDR1 is MNHNY and CDR2 is SVGAGI (reference sequence). With V trimmed by 4 bases and J by 6 bases, 7 bases remained unmatched. This CDR3 spans 16 amino acids. The authors ran the immunoSEQ assay, v3.0, at survey level. Only in-frame clones appear in the TCRdb table, and some are missing; sequencing was by immunoSEQ multiplex PCR. The table lists roughly 8,500 clones, over 70% of them singletons. The sequence derives from a man in his forties or fifties with HIV. This chain links TRBV6-6 with TRBJ1-6, with 9 bases that match TRBD1. The sequenced sample was unsorted PBMCs, obtained less than 2.7 years before starting antiretroviral therapy. CDR3 region: CASSSLSTGGNSPLHF. DNA for the CDR3: TGTGCCAGCAGTTCCCTTTCGACAGGGGGTAATTCACCCCTCCACTTT.